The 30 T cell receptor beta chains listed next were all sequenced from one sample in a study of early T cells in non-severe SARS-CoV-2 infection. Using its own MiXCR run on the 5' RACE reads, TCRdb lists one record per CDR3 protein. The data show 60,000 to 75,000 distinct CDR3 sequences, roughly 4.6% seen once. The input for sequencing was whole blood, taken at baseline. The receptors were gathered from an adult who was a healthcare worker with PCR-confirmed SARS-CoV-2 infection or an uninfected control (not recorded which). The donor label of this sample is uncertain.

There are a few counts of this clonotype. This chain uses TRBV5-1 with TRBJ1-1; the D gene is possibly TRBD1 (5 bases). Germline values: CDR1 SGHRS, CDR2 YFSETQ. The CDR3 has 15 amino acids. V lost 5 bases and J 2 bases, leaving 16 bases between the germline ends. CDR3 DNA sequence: TGCGCCAGCAGGACTGGGGCAGAGGTAAACACTGAAGCTTTCTTT. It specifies CASRTGAEVNTEAFF.

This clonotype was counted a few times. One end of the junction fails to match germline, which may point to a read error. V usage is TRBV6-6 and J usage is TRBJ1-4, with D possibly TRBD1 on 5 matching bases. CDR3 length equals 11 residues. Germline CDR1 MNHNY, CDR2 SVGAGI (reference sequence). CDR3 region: CASSFTGRLNF. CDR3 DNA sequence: TGTGCCAGCAGCTTCACAGGACGGCTGAACTTT.

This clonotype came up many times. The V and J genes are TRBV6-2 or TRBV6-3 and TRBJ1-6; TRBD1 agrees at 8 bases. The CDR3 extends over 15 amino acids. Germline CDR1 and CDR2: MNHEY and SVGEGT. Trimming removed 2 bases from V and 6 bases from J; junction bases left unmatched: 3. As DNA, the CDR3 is TGTGCCAGCAGTTACGACAGGGGATTTAATTCACCCCTCCACTTT. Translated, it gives CASSYDRGFNSPLHF.

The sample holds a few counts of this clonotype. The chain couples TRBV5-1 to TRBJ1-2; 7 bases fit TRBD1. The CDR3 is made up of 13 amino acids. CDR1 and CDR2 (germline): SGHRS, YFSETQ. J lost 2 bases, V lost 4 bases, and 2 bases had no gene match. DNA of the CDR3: TGCGCCAGCAGCGAGGGACAGAACTATGGCTACACCTTC. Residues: CASSEGQNYGYTF. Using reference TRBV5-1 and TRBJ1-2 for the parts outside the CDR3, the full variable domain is KAGVTQTPRYLIKTRGQQVTLSCSPISGHRSVSWYQQTPGQGLQFLFEYFSETQRNKGNFPGRFSGRQFSNSRSEMNVSTLELGDSALYLCASSEGQNYGYTFGSGTRLTVV.

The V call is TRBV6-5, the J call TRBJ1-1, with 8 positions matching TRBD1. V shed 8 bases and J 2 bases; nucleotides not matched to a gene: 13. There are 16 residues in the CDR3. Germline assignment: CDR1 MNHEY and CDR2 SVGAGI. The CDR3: CASQSPWDRQNTEAFF. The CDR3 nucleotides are TGTGCCAGCCAATCTCCGTGGGACAGGCAAAACACTGAAGCTTTCTTT.

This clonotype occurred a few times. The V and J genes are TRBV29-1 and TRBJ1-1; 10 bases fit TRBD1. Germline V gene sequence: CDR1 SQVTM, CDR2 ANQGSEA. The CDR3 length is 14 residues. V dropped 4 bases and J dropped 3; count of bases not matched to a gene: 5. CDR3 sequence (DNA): TGCAGCGTTGGGACCGGGACAGGGGACACTGAAGCTTTCTTT. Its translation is CSVGTGTGDTEAFF.

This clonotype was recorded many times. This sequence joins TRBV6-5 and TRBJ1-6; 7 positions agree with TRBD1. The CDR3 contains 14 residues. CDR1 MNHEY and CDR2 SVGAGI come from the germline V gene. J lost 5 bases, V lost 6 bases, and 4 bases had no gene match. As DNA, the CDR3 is TGTGCCAGCAGGCCCGGGACAGATAATTCACCCCTCCACTTT. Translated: CASRPGTDNSPLHF.

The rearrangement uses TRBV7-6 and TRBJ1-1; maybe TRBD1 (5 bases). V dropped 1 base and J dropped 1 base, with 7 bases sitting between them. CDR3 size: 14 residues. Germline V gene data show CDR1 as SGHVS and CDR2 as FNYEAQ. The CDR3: CASSLVDRNTEAFF. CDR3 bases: TGTGCCAGCAGCTTAGTAGACAGGAACACTGAAGCTTTCTTT.

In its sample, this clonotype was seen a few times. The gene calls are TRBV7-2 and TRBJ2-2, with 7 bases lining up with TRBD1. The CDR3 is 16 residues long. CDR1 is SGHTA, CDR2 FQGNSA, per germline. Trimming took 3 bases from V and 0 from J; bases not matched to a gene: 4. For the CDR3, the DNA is TGTGCCAGCAGCTTTAGGGGGCTGACGAACACCGGGGAGCTGTTTTTT. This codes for CASSFRGLTNTGELFF.

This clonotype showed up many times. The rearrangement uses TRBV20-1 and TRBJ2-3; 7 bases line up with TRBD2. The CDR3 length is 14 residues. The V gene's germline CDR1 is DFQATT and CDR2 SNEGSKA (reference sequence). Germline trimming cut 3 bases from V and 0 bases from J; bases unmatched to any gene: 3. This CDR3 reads CSASWGGSTDTQYF. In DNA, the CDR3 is TGCAGTGCTAGTTGGGGGGGTAGCACAGATACGCAGTATTTT.

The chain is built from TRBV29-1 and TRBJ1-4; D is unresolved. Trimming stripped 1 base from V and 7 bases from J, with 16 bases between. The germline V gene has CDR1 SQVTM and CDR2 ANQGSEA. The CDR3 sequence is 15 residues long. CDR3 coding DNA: TGCAGCGTTGAAGTAACCGGGGATATTTCTGAAAAACTGTTTTTT. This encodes CSVEVTGDISEKLFF.

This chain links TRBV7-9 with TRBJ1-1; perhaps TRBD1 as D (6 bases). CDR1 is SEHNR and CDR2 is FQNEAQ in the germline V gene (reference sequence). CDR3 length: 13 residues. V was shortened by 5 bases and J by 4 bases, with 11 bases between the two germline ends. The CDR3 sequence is CASSREGGTEAFF. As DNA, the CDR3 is TGTGCCAGCAGCCGGGAAGGGGGCACTGAAGCTTTCTTT.

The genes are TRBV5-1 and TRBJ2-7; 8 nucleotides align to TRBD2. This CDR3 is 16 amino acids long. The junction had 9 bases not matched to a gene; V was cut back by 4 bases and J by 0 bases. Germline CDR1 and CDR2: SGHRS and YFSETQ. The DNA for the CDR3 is TGCGCCAGCAGCCTCCGGGGGGGGCAGGCCTCCTACGAGCAGTACTTC. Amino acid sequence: CASSLRGGQASYEQYF.

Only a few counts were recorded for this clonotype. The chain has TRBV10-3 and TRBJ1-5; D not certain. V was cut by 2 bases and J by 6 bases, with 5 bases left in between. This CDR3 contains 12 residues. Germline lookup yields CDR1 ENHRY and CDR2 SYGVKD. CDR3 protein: CAISEGGQPQHF. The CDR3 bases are TGTGCCATCAGTGAGGGTGGTCAGCCCCAGCATTTT.

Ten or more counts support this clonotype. For the CDR3, the DNA is TGCGCCAGCAGCTTGACTTACGGACAGGACTTCTCTGGAAACACCATATATTTT. Its protein product is CASSLTYGQDFSGNTIYF. This chain links TRBV5-1 with TRBJ1-3; 7 bases fit TRBD1. Germline CDR1 and CDR2: SGHRS and YFSETQ. J gave up 0 bases and V 1 base, and 10 bases lay outside the gene matches. The CDR3 sequence is 18 residues long.

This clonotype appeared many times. The CDR3 DNA reads as TGCAGTGCTATAGCGGGGCGTGAGCAGTTCTTC. Protein: CSAIAGREQFF. The J gene is TRBJ2-1, the V gene TRBV20-1, with 8 bases aligning to TRBD2. V was clipped by 4 bases and J by 9 bases; unmatched bases: 2. The CDR3 runs to 11 residues. Germline V gene lookup returns CDR1 DFQATT and CDR2 SNEGSKA (reference sequence).

CDR3 coding DNA: TGTGCCAGCTCCCGACAGCCTCCAGACACAGATACGCAGTATTTT. Its translation: CASSRQPPDTDTQYF. V usage is TRBV18 and J usage is TRBJ2-3; D is possibly TRBD1 (5 bases). This CDR3 is 15 amino acids long. The germline gives CDR1 KGHSH, CDR2 LQKENI. Trimming pared 6 bases from V and 2 bases from J, leaving 15 bases between. The variable domain in full, with the rest retrieved from reference TRBV18 and TRBJ2-3, is NAGVMQNPRHLVRRRGQEARLRCSPMKGHSHVYWYRQLPEEGLKFMVYLQKENIIDESGMPKERFSAEFPKEGPSILRIQQVVRGDSAAYFCASSRQPPDTDTQYFGPGTRLTVL.

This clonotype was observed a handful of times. The CDR3 nucleotides read TGTGCCAGCAGTCGGGGACAGGTCTACGAGCAGTACTTC. Residues: CASSRGQVYEQYF. J is TRBJ2-7 and V is TRBV7-2; 8 bases align to TRBD1. Per germline, CDR1 SGHTA and CDR2 FQGNSA. J was trimmed by 3 bases and V by 6 bases; bases with no gene match: 4. The CDR3 contains 13 residues.

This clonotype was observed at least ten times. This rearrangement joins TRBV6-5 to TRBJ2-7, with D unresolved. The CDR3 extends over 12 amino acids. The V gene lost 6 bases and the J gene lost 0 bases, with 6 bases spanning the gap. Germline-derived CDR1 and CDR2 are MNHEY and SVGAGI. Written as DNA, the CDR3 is TGTGCCAGCAGAACCGACTCCTACGAGCAGTACTTC. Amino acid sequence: CASRTDSYEQYF.

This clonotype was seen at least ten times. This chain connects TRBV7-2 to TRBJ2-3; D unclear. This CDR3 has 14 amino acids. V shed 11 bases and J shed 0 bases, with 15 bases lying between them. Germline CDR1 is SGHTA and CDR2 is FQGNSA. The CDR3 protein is CAGARAGSTDTQYF. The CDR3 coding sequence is TGTGCCGGTGCCCGGGCTGGGAGCACAGATACGCAGTATTTT.

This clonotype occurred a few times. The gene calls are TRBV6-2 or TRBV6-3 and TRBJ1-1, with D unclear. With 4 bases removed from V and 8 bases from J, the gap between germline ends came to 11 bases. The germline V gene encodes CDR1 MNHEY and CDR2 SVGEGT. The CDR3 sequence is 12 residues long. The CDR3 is CASSFGRVEAFF. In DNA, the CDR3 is TGTGCCAGCAGTTTCGGACGAGTGGAAGCTTTCTTT.

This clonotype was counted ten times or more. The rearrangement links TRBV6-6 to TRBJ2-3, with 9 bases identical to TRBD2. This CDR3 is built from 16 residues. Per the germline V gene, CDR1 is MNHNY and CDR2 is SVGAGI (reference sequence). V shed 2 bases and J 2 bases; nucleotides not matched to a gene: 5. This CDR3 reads CASSYRAGGLTDTQYF. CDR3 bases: TGTGCCAGCAGTTACAGAGCGGGGGGCCTCACAGATACGCAGTATTTT.

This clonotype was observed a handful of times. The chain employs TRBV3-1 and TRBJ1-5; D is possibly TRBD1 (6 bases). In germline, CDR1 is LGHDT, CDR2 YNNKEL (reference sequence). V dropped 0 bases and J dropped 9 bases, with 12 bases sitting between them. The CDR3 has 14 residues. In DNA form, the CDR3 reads TGTGCCAGCAGCCAAGATATGGGGGGCTTGCCCCAGCATTTT. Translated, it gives CASSQDMGGLPQHF.

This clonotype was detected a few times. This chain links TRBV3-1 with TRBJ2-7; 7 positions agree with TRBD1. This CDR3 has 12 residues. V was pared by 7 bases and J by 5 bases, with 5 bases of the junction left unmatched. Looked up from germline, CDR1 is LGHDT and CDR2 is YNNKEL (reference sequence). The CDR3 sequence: CASKRQGDEQYF. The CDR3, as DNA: TGTGCCAGCAAGAGACAGGGCGACGAGCAGTACTTC.

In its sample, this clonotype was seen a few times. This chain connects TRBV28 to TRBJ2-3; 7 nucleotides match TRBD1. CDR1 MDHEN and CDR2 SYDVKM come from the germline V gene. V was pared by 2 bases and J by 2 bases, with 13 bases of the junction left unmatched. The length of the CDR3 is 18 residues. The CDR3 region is CASSLVGTVRAITDTQYF. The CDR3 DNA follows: TGTGCCAGCAGTTTAGTTGGGACAGTGAGGGCTATCACAGATACGCAGTATTTT.

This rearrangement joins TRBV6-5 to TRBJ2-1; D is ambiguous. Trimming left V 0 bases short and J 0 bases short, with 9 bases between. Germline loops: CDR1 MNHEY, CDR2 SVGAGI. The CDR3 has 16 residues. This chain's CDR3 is CASSYSHGSSYNEQFF. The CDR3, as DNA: TGTGCCAGCAGTTACTCCCATGGGTCCTCCTACAATGAGCAGTTCTTC.

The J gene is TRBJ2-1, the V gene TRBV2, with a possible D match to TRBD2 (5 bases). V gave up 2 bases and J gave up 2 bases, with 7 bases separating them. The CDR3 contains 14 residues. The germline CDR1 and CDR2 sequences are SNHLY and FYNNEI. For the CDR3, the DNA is TGTGCCAGCAGTGAAACGGGAACCTACAATGAGCAGTTCTTC. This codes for CASSETGTYNEQFF.

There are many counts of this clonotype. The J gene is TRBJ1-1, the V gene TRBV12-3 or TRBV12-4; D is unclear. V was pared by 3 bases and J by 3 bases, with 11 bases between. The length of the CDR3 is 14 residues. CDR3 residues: CASSFSSLDTEAFF. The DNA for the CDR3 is TGTGCCAGCAGTTTTTCCAGCCTGGACACTGAAGCTTTCTTT.

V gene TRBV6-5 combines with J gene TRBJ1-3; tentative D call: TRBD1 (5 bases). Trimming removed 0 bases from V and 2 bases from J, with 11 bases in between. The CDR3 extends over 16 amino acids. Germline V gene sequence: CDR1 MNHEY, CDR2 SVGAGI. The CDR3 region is CASSYSLGGTGNTIYF. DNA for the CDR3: TGTGCCAGCAGTTACTCACTGGGGGGAACTGGAAACACCATATATTTT.

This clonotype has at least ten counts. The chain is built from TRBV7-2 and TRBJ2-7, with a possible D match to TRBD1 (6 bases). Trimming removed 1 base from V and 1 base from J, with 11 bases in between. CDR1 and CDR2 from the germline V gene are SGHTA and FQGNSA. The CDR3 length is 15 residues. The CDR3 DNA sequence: TGTGCCAGCAGCTTAGAAGCCGGACAGTCCTACGAGCAGTACTTC. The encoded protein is CASSLEAGQSYEQYF.